This T cell receptor beta chain comes out of a study of cytomegalovirus exposure and HLA in healthy donors. The CDR3 consists of 17 residues. Germline V gives CDR1 SGHDT, CDR2 YYEEEE. The V gene lost 4 bases and the J gene lost 1 base, with 18 bases spanning the gap. Sequencing was performed with immunoSEQ multiplex PCR; in TCRdb, only in-frame clones are kept and a portion is missing. Here the sample spans 200,000 to 300,000 clones, 90% being singletons. The sequence came from a woman between 25 and 40 years old in good health and CMV-seronegative. The sequenced sample consisted of PBMCs. The chain is built from TRBV5-6 and TRBJ1-3; D is undetermined. CDR3 coding DNA: TGTGCCAGCAGCCCCTACATGGGTCTAGGGTCTGGAAACACCATATATTTT. Translated: CASSPYMGLGSGNTIYF.